Listed here is a single TCR beta chain. The antigen is not known. TCRdb re-called the 5' RACE reads through MiXCR, storing one row per CDR3 protein. In the table there are roughly 700,000 distinct CDR3 sequences, 15% to 20% of which are singletons. Germline CDR1 is SGHAT and CDR2 is FQDESV (reference sequence). The CDR3 is 19 amino acids. Trimming removed 3 bases at V and 5 bases at J, with 29 bases between. The entry originates in a study of CD8 T cells in ankylosing spondylitis. Study-wide results and caveats: There was reportedly significant enrichment of clones that were disease-linked in matched ankylosing spondylitis synovial fluid. A TCR beta motif of several highly homologous variants appeared characteristic of ankylosing spondylitis blood. Past research had described some motif variants in reactive arthritis synovial fluid and blood.

The sequence derives from a male donor with ankylosing spondylitis. The sequenced sample was blood, either unsorted or a sorted T cell fraction (not recorded which). The rearrangement links TRBV11-1 to TRBJ2-7, with D perhaps TRBD1 or TRBD2 (5 bases each). CDR3 sequence (DNA): TGTGCCAGCAGCTTTTGGCCCCGACTACCGGGGCCACAGAGGGACGAGCAGTACTTC. Protein: CASSFWPRLPGPQRDEQYF.